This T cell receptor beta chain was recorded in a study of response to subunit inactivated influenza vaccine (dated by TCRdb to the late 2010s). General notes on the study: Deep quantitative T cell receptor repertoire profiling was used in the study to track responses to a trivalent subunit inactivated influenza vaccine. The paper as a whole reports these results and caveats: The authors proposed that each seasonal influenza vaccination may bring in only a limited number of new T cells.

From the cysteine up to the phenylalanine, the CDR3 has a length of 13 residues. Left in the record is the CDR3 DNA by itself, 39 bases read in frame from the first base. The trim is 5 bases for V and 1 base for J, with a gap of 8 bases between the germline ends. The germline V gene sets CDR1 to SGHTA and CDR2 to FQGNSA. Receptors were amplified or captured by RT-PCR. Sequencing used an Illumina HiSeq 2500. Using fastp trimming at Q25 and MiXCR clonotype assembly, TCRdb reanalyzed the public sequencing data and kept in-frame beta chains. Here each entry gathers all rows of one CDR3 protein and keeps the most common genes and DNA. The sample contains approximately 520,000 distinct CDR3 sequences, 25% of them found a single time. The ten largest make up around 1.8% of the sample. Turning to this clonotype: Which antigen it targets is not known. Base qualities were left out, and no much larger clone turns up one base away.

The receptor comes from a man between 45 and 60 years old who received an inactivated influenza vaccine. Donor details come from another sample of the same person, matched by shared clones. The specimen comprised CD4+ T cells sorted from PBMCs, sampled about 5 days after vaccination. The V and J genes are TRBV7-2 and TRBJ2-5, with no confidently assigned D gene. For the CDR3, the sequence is CASSRDPQETQYF. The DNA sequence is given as TGTGCCAGCAGCAGAGACCCCCAAGAGACCCAGTACTTC.